These T cell receptor beta chains were read from a single sample in a study of naive and memory T cell subsets. TCRdb passed the 5' RACE reads through MiXCR, listing each CDR3 protein once. The data contain about 56,000 distinct CDR3 sequences, more than 7.5% of them singletons. These receptors were collected from a female donor in good health. Each CDR3 is given with its conserved first and last residue. D genes are given only for firm matches. Rows give clone size only sometimes, using once, few, many, or a class for an expanded clone.

d_gene	abundance	v_gene	j_gene	CDR3aa	CDR3nt
-	many	TRBV5-5	TRBJ1-2	CASRQGQLTFSNYGYTF	TGTGCCAGCAGGCAAGGACAGCTTACTTTTTCTAACTATGGCTACACCTTC
TRBD2	many	TRBV20-1	TRBJ2-3	CSAFTSGGADTQYF	TGCAGTGCTTTCACTAGCGGGGGGGCAGATACGCAGTATTTT
-	many	TRBV9	TRBJ1-1	CASGWGANTEAFF	TGTGCCAGCGGTTGGGGGGCGAACACTGAAGCTTTCTTT
-	few	TRBV7-3	TRBJ2-2	CASSPDGLANTGELFF	TGTGCCAGCAGCCCCGACGGTCTCGCGAACACCGGGGAGCTGTTTTTT
-	few	TRBV14	TRBJ1-1	CASSQDRGSEAFF	TGTGCCAGCAGCCAAGATAGGGGGTCTGAAGCTTTCTTT
TRBD1	few	TRBV19	TRBJ1-5	CASGSQGVSGNQPQHF	TGTGCCAGTGGTTCACAGGGGGTAAGTGGCAATCAGCCCCAGCATTTT
-	-	TRBV4-1	TRBJ2-7	CASSQGVTGPPYEQYF	TGCGCCAGCAGCCAGGGGGTAACGGGACCCCCCTACGAGCAGTACTTC
TRBD1	-	TRBV2	TRBJ2-1	CASSPRTGIYNEQFF	TGTGCCAGCAGCCCCCGGACAGGGATTTACAATGAGCAGTTCTTC
-	-	TRBV7-9	TRBJ1-4	CASSHQDRRGEKLFF	TGTGCCAGCAGCCACCAGGACCGACGTGGAGAAAAACTGTTTTTT
-	-	TRBV5-5	TRBJ1-2	CASRETGALNYGYTF	TGTGCCAGCAGAGAGACAGGAGCCCTTAACTATGGCTACACCTTC
-	-	TRBV13	TRBJ2-5	CASSFKPGETQYF	TGTGCCAGCAGCTTTAAACCCGGCGAGACCCAGTACTTC
TRBD1	many	TRBV30	TRBJ1-1	CAWTGGLTEAFF	TGTGCCTGGACAGGGGGACTTACTGAAGCTTTCTTT
TRBD1	-	TRBV5-1	TRBJ2-2	CASSLPTGANTGELFF	TGCGCCAGCAGCTTACCGACAGGGGCGAACACCGGGGAGCTGTTTTTT
-	-	TRBV7-9	TRBJ2-6	CASSKQGTGANVLTF	TGTGCCAGCAGCAAGCAGGGTACCGGGGCCAACGTCCTGACTTTC
TRBD1	-	TRBV2	TRBJ1-2	CASSKTGEATF	TGTGCCAGCAGTAAGACAGGGGAAGCCACCTTC
-	-	TRBV29-1	TRBJ2-7	CSVESPTREQYF	TGCAGCGTTGAGTCACCAACAAGGGAGCAGTACTTC
-	many	TRBV6-5	TRBJ1-1	CASWDASTGRRTEAFF	TGTGCCAGCTGGGACGCTTCGACGGGGAGAAGAACTGAAGCTTTCTTT
TRBD2	few	TRBV7-2	TRBJ2-3	CASSYPGLAGGTDTQYF	TGTGCCAGCAGTTACCCGGGACTAGCGGGGGGGACAGATACGCAGTATTTT
-	many	TRBV12-3/TRBV12-4	TRBJ1-1	CASIEKGTEAFF	TGTGCCAGCATCGAAAAGGGGACTGAAGCTTTCTTT
-	once	TRBV6-2/TRBV6-3	TRBJ2-3	CASSGADTQYF	TGTGCCAGCAGTGGGGCAGATACGCAGTATTTT
TRBD1	many	TRBV11-1	TRBJ1-2	CASSLYHGQGASYGYTF	TGTGCCAGCAGCTTATACCACGGCCAGGGGGCTTCATATGGCTACACCTTC
TRBD1	few	TRBV5-1	TRBJ2-3	CASSSTGSTDTQYF	TGCGCCAGCAGCTCGACAGGGAGCACAGATACGCAGTATTTT
-	many	TRBV28	TRBJ1-1	CASSQDMNTEAFF	TGTGCCAGCAGCCAGGACATGAACACTGAAGCTTTCTTT
-	few	TRBV13	TRBJ2-6	CASSTTRKGPGANVLTF	TGTGCCAGCAGCACTACTAGGAAGGGGCCTGGGGCCAACGTCCTGACTTTC
-	-	TRBV4-3	TRBJ1-1	CASSLTWSGIPEAFF	TGCGCCAGCAGCCTTACGTGGAGCGGGATCCCTGAAGCTTTCTTT
TRBD1	few	TRBV18	TRBJ2-7	CASSPDRDLNEQYF	TGTGCCAGCTCACCCGACAGGGATCTAAACGAGCAGTACTTC
TRBD2	many	TRBV29-1	TRBJ2-3	CSAGGSGGIADTQYF	TGCAGCGCCGGTGGGTCGGGGGGGATCGCAGATACGCAGTATTTT
-	many	TRBV4-3	TRBJ1-5	CASSQERGPPQHF	TGCGCCAGCAGCCAAGAAAGGGGTCCGCCCCAGCATTTT
TRBD1	-	TRBV15	TRBJ2-7	CATSRPQGAREQYF	TGTGCCACCAGCAGACCTCAGGGGGCGAGGGAGCAGTACTTC
-	few	TRBV2	TRBJ2-1	CASRGGTARSYNEQFF	TGTGCCAGCAGGGGCGGGACGGCGAGGTCCTACAATGAGCAGTTCTTC
TRBD1	-	TRBV19	TRBJ2-4	CASIDRGKNIQYF	TGTGCCAGTATAGACAGGGGGAAAAACATTCAGTACTTC
-	few	TRBV12-5	TRBJ1-1	CASGLNPRWLGRSGGGDTEAFF	TGTGCTAGTGGTTTGAATCCCCGCTGGTTAGGTCGGTCGGGAGGAGGGGACACTGAAGCTTTCTTT
-	many	TRBV20-1	TRBJ1-4	CSAPPGTTNEKLFF	TGCAGTGCCCCGCCCGGGACAACTAATGAAAAACTGTTTTTT
-	many	TRBV4-3	TRBJ1-2	CASSRERMVGSYGYTF	TGCGCCAGCAGCCGCGAGCGGATGGTTGGATCCTATGGCTACACCTTC
-	many	TRBV27	TRBJ1-1	CASSSRRTGTEAFF	TGTGCCAGCAGTTCCCGGCGGACGGGCACTGAAGCTTTCTTT
-	-	TRBV18	TRBJ2-5	CASSPIDRAQETQYF	TGTGCCAGCTCACCAATCGACCGAGCACAAGAGACCCAGTACTTC
-	-	TRBV19	TRBJ1-5	CASSLQANQPQHF	TGTGCCAGTAGTCTACAGGCTAATCAGCCCCAGCATTTT
TRBD2	-	TRBV5-1	TRBJ2-1	CASSSGLAGASSSYNEQFF	TGCGCCAGCAGCTCCGGACTAGCGGGGGCCTCGAGCTCCTACAATGAGCAGTTCTTC
-	many	TRBV7-9	TRBJ1-2	CASSLLAGEEGYTF	TGTGCCAGCAGCTTATTGGCCGGGGAAGAAGGCTACACCTTC
-	few	TRBV12-3/TRBV12-4	TRBJ2-5	CASGWRIQETQYF	TGTGCCAGCGGCTGGCGTATACAAGAGACCCAGTACTTC
TRBD1	few	TRBV7-2	TRBJ1-5	CASSTRTGENQPQHF	TGTGCCAGCAGCACGAGGACAGGGGAAAATCAGCCCCAGCATTTT
-	-	TRBV7-2	TRBJ2-7	CASSTERISYEQYF	TGTGCCAGCAGCACCGAACGAATCTCCTACGAGCAGTACTTC
TRBD1	few	TRBV2	TRBJ1-2	CASSASISGGNYGYTF	TGTGCCAGCAGTGCCAGTATTTCAGGGGGTAACTATGGCTACACCTTC
TRBD1	many	TRBV6-2/TRBV6-3	TRBJ2-7	CASRRTGRTYEQYF	TGTGCCAGCCGGCGGACAGGGAGAACCTACGAGCAGTACTTC
-	-	TRBV7-2	TRBJ2-2	CASSRQDLAGELFF	TGTGCCAGCAGCAGACAGGACCTCGCCGGGGAGCTGTTTTTT
TRBD1	-	TRBV5-1	TRBJ2-7	CASSPAPGQALEQYF	TGCGCCAGCAGCCCCGCCCCGGGACAGGCCCTCGAGCAGTACTTC
-	many	TRBV6-1	TRBJ1-6	CASKRGDGAPPLHF	TGTGCCAGCAAACGTGGGGATGGAGCCCCGCCCCTCCACTTT
-	-	TRBV29-1	TRBJ2-4	CSVVVLAKNIQYF	TGCAGCGTTGTGGTTTTAGCCAAAAACATTCAGTACTTC
-	-	TRBV7-2	TRBJ1-5	CASSWGPNQPQHF	TGTGCCAGCAGCTGGGGACCTAATCAGCCCCAGCATTTT
-	many	TRBV4-3	TRBJ1-2	CASSQAPMDYGYTF	TGCGCCAGCAGCCAAGCTCCTATGGACTATGGCTACACCTTC
TRBD2	-	TRBV4-2	TRBJ2-5	CASSRTSGGVQETQYF	TGTGCCAGCAGCCGCACTAGCGGGGGGGTCCAAGAGACCCAGTACTTC
-	many	TRBV5-5	TRBJ1-6	CASSLAFDRSSPLHF	TGTGCCAGCAGCTTGGCCTTCGATCGTTCTTCACCCCTCCACTTT
-	few	TRBV7-2	TRBJ1-2	CASAEGGFGYGYTF	TGTGCCAGTGCGGAGGGGGGTTTTGGCTATGGCTACACCTTC
-	few	TRBV5-1	TRBJ2-7	CASSLAARSEQYF	TGCGCCAGCAGCTTGGCGGCCAGATCCGAGCAGTACTTC
TRBD1	many	TRBV12-3/TRBV12-4	TRBJ1-5	CASSFGRDRGAQPQHF	TGTGCCAGCAGTTTCGGCCGGGACAGGGGGGCACAGCCCCAGCATTTT
-	-	TRBV4-2	TRBJ2-1	CASSQDLVVFSNEQFF	TGTGCCAGCAGCCAAGATCTTGTAGTATTCTCCAATGAGCAGTTCTTC
-	-	TRBV7-2	TRBJ1-2	CASSFAHVNYGYTF	TGTGCCAGCAGCTTTGCACACGTAAACTATGGCTACACCTTC
-	many	TRBV20-1	TRBJ1-5	CSASSRGGVGQPQHF	TGCAGTGCTAGCAGTAGGGGGGGCGTGGGTCAGCCCCAGCATTTT
-	-	TRBV14	TRBJ1-2	CASSQDGHNYGYTF	TGTGCCAGCAGCCAAGATGGGCATAACTATGGCTACACCTTC